Shown below are 30 T cell receptor beta chains from a single sample sequenced in a study of T cell responses to AZD1222 COVID-19 vaccine. Some clones are missing from TCRdb's copy, which holds only in-frame ones; the method was immunoSEQ multiplex PCR. Of fewer than 150,000 clones detected, approximately 94% appear once; the ten largest clones hold approximately 5.3%. The sequencing here drew on peripheral blood, taken on day 0 of AZD1222 vaccination. These receptor sequences come from an adult in good health.

This rearrangement joins TRBV5-8 to TRBJ2-7; 8 bases line up with TRBD1. V gave up 4 bases and J gave up 7 bases; unmatched junction bases: 4. From germline, CDR1 is SGHTS and CDR2 YDEGEE. The CDR3 consists of 12 residues. The CDR3 loop reads CASSGTGWEQYF. For the CDR3, the DNA is TGTGCCAGCAGCGGGACAGGTTGGGAGCAGTACTTC.

This sequence joins TRBV29-1 and TRBJ2-5; 8 positions agree with TRBD2. There are 15 residues in the CDR3. V lost 4 bases, J lost 3 bases, and 10 bases stayed unmatched. The germline CDR1 and CDR2 sequences are SQVTM and ANQGSEA. The CDR3 loop is CSVGPSISGKETQYF. As DNA, the CDR3 is TGCAGCGTTGGCCCTTCCATTAGCGGGAAAGAGACCCAGTACTTC.

The V gene is TRBV18, the J gene TRBJ2-7; perhaps TRBD1 as D (6 bases). Trimming removed 3 bases from V and 3 bases from J, with 9 bases in between. The germline V gene encodes CDR1 KGHSH and CDR2 LQKENI. The CDR3 consists of 13 residues. The CDR3 here is CASSPTGNYEQYF. The CDR3, as DNA: TGTGCCAGCTCACCCACAGGGAACTACGAGCAGTACTTC.

The sample holds a few counts of this clone. The chain employs TRBV6-2 or TRBV6-3 and TRBJ2-4, with D possibly TRBD2 on 6 matching bases. Between the trimmed V and J ends, which lost 5 bases and 4 bases, there was a span of 15 bases. CDR3 length: 15 amino acids. The germline V gene has CDR1 MNHEY and CDR2 SVGEGT. The CDR3 region is CASSHLGGGKNIQYF. CDR3 in DNA: TGTGCCAGCAGTCATCTGGGTGGGGGGAAAAACATTCAGTACTTC.

The CDR3 sequence is CASSVLVNSPLHF. The CDR3 DNA follows: TGTGCCAGCAGTGTACTAGTGAATTCACCCCTCCACTTT. The chain combines TRBV25-1 with TRBJ1-6; D is ambiguous. CDR3 length: 13 amino acids. CDR1 MGHDK and CDR2 SYGVNS come from the germline V gene. Trimming cost V 4 bases and J 7 bases, with 8 bases left between them.

The rearrangement links TRBV12-5 to TRBJ2-7; no definite D call. Germline values: CDR1 LGHNT, CDR2 FRNRAP. The V end was cut by 0 bases, the J end by 3 bases, with 9 bases between. This CDR3 comprises 14 residues. The CDR3 region is CASGLVPLHYEQYF. The CDR3 region has the DNA TGTGCTAGTGGTTTGGTACCCCTACACTACGAGCAGTACTTC.

V is TRBV21-1 and J is TRBJ2-7; the D segment call TRBD2 is taken from the table without a DNA check. TRBV21-1 has pseudogene status. The CDR3 extends over 21 amino acids. CDR3 DNA sequence: TGTGCCAGCAGCAGACGGCAACACCAGTGTGTGGGACTAGCGGGTGGGAGAGAGCAGTACTTC. Translating it yields CASSRRQHQCVGLAGGREQYF.

The chain joins TRBV7-8 to TRBJ1-2; unclear D gene. The CDR3 covers 12 residues. The germline V gene encodes CDR1 SGHVS and CDR2 FQNEAQ. V lost 5 bases and J 3 bases, leaving 7 bases between the germline ends. The CDR3 loop is CASSLNHYGYTF. The DNA of the CDR3 is TGTGCCAGCAGCCTCAATCACTATGGCTACACCTTC.

V and J are TRBV19 and TRBJ2-7; TRBD2 matches at 10 bases. The CDR3 covers 14 residues. Germline values: CDR1 LNHDA, CDR2 SQIVND (reference sequence). V lost 4 bases to trimming and J lost 3 bases; unmatched junction nucleotides: 3. CDR3 DNA: TGTGCCAGTAGTAAAAGGACTAGCGGCTACGAGCAGTACTTC. It codes for CASSKRTSGYEQYF.

This clone turned up a few times. The CDR3 coding sequence is TGTGCCAGCAGCTTAGGTCGGGGAAAGGGGAATGAGCAGTTCTTC. Protein sequence: CASSLGRGKGNEQFF. V is TRBV7-8 and J is TRBJ2-1, with D possibly being TRBD1 or TRBD2 (5 bases each). The CDR3 runs to 15 residues. V was shortened by 1 base and J by 7 bases, with 14 bases between the two germline ends. Germline CDR1 and CDR2: SGHVS and FQNEAQ.

The J gene is TRBJ1-1, the V gene TRBV6-2 or TRBV6-3; maybe TRBD1 (5 bases). V lost 5 bases and J lost 11, with 12 bases in between. The V gene's germline CDR1 is MNHEY and CDR2 SVGEGT. The length of the CDR3 is 11 residues. This CDR3 reads CASSQGGLAFF. The CDR3 DNA is TGTGCCAGCAGTCAGGGAGGGCTGGCTTTCTTT.

J is TRBJ2-7 and V is TRBV27, with unresolved D. The CDR3 loop spans 14 amino acids. The germline CDR1 and CDR2 sequences are MNHEY and SMNVEV (reference sequence). The germline V and J ends were trimmed by 6 bases and 2 bases, with 14 bases remaining between them. The CDR3 region is CASSPESGPYEQYF. Here the CDR3 DNA reads TGTGCCAGCAGCCCCGAGTCAGGACCCTACGAGCAGTACTTC.

This chain links TRBV7-2 with TRBJ2-7; 8 bases align to TRBD1. J gave up 4 bases and V 3 bases, and 8 bases lay outside the gene matches. The CDR3 loop spans 15 amino acids. Per the germline V gene, CDR1 is SGHTA and CDR2 is FQGNSA. CDR3 protein: CASSFTGGSYYEQYF. In DNA form, the CDR3 reads TGTGCCAGCAGCTTTACAGGGGGATCATATTACGAGCAGTACTTC.

J is TRBJ2-1 and V is TRBV15; tentatively, D is TRBD2 (5 bases). This CDR3 is built from 17 residues. V lost 5 bases, J lost 8 bases, and 25 bases lay in between. CDR1 and CDR2 (germline): LNHNV, YYDKDF (reference sequence). CDR3 in DNA: TGTGCCACCAGCCATCCCCCCCTTGATCGGGGAAAGTATGAGCAGTTCTTC. It is translated as CATSHPPLDRGKYEQFF.

The chain employs TRBV9 and TRBJ1-5; D not certain. V was clipped by 0 bases and J by 5 bases, with 12 bases between them. Germline assignment: CDR1 SGDLS and CDR2 YYNGEE. The CDR3 runs 15 residues. CDR3 sequence reads: CASSVGPTTDQPQHF. Here the CDR3 DNA reads TGTGCCAGCAGCGTAGGACCCACCACGGATCAGCCCCAGCATTTT. Variable domain in full (rest from reference TRBV9 and TRBJ1-5): DSGVTQTPKHLITATGQRVTLRCSPRSGDLSVYWYQQSLDQGLQFLIQYYNGEERAKGNILERFSAQQFPDLHSELNLSSLELGDSALYFCASSVGPTTDQPQHFGDGTRLSIL.

The chain couples TRBV19 to TRBJ2-3; possibly TRBD1 for D (6 bases). V gave up 7 bases and J gave up 2 bases, with 13 bases separating them. Germline loops: CDR1 LNHDA, CDR2 SQIVND (reference sequence). The CDR3 contains 14 residues. CDR3 region: CASTGRGFTDTQYF. DNA of the CDR3: TGTGCCAGTACCGGCAGGGGTTTCACAGATACGCAGTATTTT.

This clone was observed a single time. The chain links TRBV7-2 to TRBJ1-1; D unresolved. CDR3 length: 14 residues. Trimming removed 3 bases from V and 0 bases from J, with 8 bases in between. From germline, CDR1 is SGHTA and CDR2 FQGNSA. CDR3 sequence (DNA): TGTGCCAGCAGCTTGGTCACCCTGAACACTGAAGCTTTCTTT. It encodes CASSLVTLNTEAFF.

This chain links TRBV27 with TRBJ1-5, with TRBD1 as a possible D gene (6 bases). CDR1 and CDR2 from the germline V gene are MNHEY and SMNVEV (reference sequence). The CDR3 has 14 residues. Trimming removed 1 base at V and 4 bases at J, with 8 bases between. The CDR3 bases are TGTGCCAGCAGTTTATGGGGGGCGAATCAGCCCCAGCATTTT. Translating gives CASSLWGANQPQHF.

This chain uses TRBV14 with TRBJ1-3, with 9 bases aligning to TRBD1. This CDR3 region has 14 residues. The germline V gene has CDR1 SGHDN and CDR2 FVKESK. The ends lost 4 bases at V and 7 bases at J; junction bases unmatched: 5. CDR3 region: CASSPMGTGNTIYF. The CDR3 DNA follows: TGTGCCAGCAGCCCAATGGGGACAGGGAACACCATATATTTT.

The chain combines TRBV29-1 with TRBJ2-1; 8 nucleotides agree with TRBD2. This CDR3 has 14 amino acids. V was pared by 6 bases and J by 4 bases, with 8 bases of the junction left unmatched. The germline V gene encodes CDR1 SQVTM and CDR2 ANQGSEA. The CDR3, as DNA: TGCAGCGTCGGAACTAGCGGAGCTTACAATGAGCAGTTCTTC. This sequence encodes CSVGTSGAYNEQFF.

This chain connects TRBV7-9 to TRBJ1-2; D call uncertain. V lost 0 bases and J lost 4, with 12 bases in between. The CDR3 sequence is 15 residues long. Germline CDR1 SEHNR, CDR2 FQNEAQ (reference sequence). CDR3 protein: CASSLASIVIYGYTF. In nucleotides, the CDR3 is TGTGCCAGCAGCTTAGCGTCGATCGTGATCTATGGCTACACCTTC.

The genes are TRBV19 and TRBJ2-5; no clear D gene. Germline loops: CDR1 LNHDA, CDR2 SQIVND (reference sequence). Trimming stripped 4 bases from V and 3 bases from J, with 9 bases between. This CDR3 has 13 residues. The CDR3 spells CASSTAWKETQYF. CDR3 DNA sequence: TGTGCCAGTAGTACCGCCTGGAAAGAGACCCAGTACTTC.

The chain links TRBV21-1 to TRBJ2-1; no DNA check was done on the table's D call, TRBD1. TRBV21-1 is a documented pseudogene. The CDR3 is 17 residues long. The CDR3 DNA follows: TGTGCCAGCAGCAAAGATAAAGAGCCGGGACAAGGCAATGAGCAGTTCTTC. Its translation is CASSKDKEPGQGNEQFF.

CDR3 residues: CASSPGVDGYTF. The CDR3, as DNA: TGTGCCAGCTCACCAGGAGTGGATGGCTACACCTTC. The rearrangement links TRBV18 to TRBJ1-2; D unresolved. Trimming cost V 2 bases and J 6 bases, with 7 bases left between them. Looked up from germline, CDR1 is KGHSH and CDR2 is LQKENI. This CDR3 is built from 12 residues.

This chain connects TRBV7-2 to TRBJ1-2, with 7 bases lining up with TRBD1. The germline V gene has CDR1 SGHTA and CDR2 FQGNSA. V dropped 2 bases and J dropped 0; count of bases not matched to a gene: 3. This CDR3 is 15 amino acids long. The CDR3 loop reads CASSLRQGANYGYTF. The CDR3 coding sequence is TGTGCCAGCAGCTTAAGGCAGGGGGCTAACTATGGCTACACCTTC.

This rearrangement joins TRBV10-3 to TRBJ1-5; D gene uncertain. The CDR3 is 18 residues long. The germline CDR1 and CDR2 sequences are ENHRY and SYGVKD. V lost 0 bases to trimming and J lost 6 bases, with 21 bases between them. The CDR3 nucleotides read TGTGCCATCAGTGAGTCAGTCGGGGTGGGAGGGCTAGGTCAGCCCCAGCATTTT. It specifies CAISESVGVGGLGQPQHF.

The V and J genes are TRBV20-1 and TRBJ1-1, with D possibly being TRBD1 (5 bases). The CDR3 is 12 amino acids. Trimming left V 3 bases short and J 4 bases short, with 9 bases between. Germline V gene data show CDR1 as DFQATT and CDR2 as SNEGSKA (reference sequence). The CDR3 here is CSASLRVTEAFF. CDR3 sequence (DNA): TGCAGTGCTAGTCTCAGGGTCACTGAAGCTTTCTTT.

The chain has TRBV5-1 and TRBJ1-3; the D is unclear. The CDR3 length is 18 residues. The V and J ends lost 0 bases and 1 base respectively, with 17 bases between them. CDR1 is SGHRS and CDR2 is YFSETQ in the germline V gene. CDR3 residues: CASSLDVGLPGSGNTIYF. CDR3 in DNA: TGCGCCAGCAGCTTGGATGTTGGACTCCCGGGTTCTGGAAACACCATATATTTT. Supplemented by reference TRBV5-1 and TRBJ1-3, the full variable domain reads KAGVTQTPRYLIKTRGQQVTLSCSPISGHRSVSWYQQTPGQGLQFLFEYFSETQRNKGNFPGRFSGRQFSNSRSEMNVSTLELGDSALYLCASSLDVGLPGSGNTIYFGEGSWLTVV.

This clone was observed once. The chain is built from TRBV19 and TRBJ2-2, with 9 bases that match TRBD2. CDR1 and CDR2 from the germline V gene are LNHDA and SQIVND (reference sequence). CDR3 size: 18 residues. With V trimmed by 6 bases and J by 1 base, 12 bases remained unmatched. The CDR3 loop reads CASSNTLTSGLNTGELFF. The DNA of the CDR3 is TGTGCCAGTAGCAACACTTTGACTAGCGGCCTGAACACCGGGGAGCTGTTTTTT. Using reference TRBV19 and TRBJ2-2 for the parts outside the CDR3, the full variable domain is DGGITQSPKYLFRKEGQNVTLSCEQNLNHDAMYWYRQDPGQGLRLIYYSQIVNDFQKGDIAEGYSVSREKKESFPLTVTSAQKNPTAFYLCASSNTLTSGLNTGELFFGEGSRLTVL.

This rearrangement joins TRBV7-9 to TRBJ1-1, with D perhaps TRBD1 (5 bases). The CDR3 totals 12 residues. Deletions cut 3 bases from V and 5 bases from J, with 7 bases between. Germline V gene data show CDR1 as SEHNR and CDR2 as FQNEAQ (reference sequence). The DNA of the CDR3 is TGTGCCAGCAGCTTGGGACTGACTGAAGCTTTCTTT. Its translation: CASSLGLTEAFF.